The TCR beta chain under discussion was sequenced for a study of blood T cell repertoires in COVID-19 (dated by TCRdb to between 2020 and 2021). Describing the broader study: The collaborator samples originated in the United States, Italy and Spain and spanned the acute and convalescent phases of COVID-19. Deeply sampled blood TCRbeta repertoires from subjects exposed to, actively infected with, or recovered from COVID-19 were included in the dataset. The sample metadata nearly always contained a de-identified subject ID, COVID-19 status, age in years and sex. The repertoires were made available in a free public database intended to serve as a resource for research on the immune response to SARS-CoV-2. The samples were drawn from two sources: the first 160 participants of the ongoing ImmuneRACE study, and fewer than 1,500 subjects contributed by 6 global collaborators. The material from the prospective study consisted of cDNA or gDNA derived from T cells, B-cell-depleted T cells, or PBMCs. Where available, HLA class I and class II types were obtained from metadata supplied by the sample provider rather than from assay-based typing. What the study reported, not specific to this receptor: The amount of clinical and demographic metadata varied by source and participant and was provided uncurated.

Notes on this clone: Its target antigen remains unknown. No base quality values were provided; no much bigger clone lies one nucleotide off.

The CDR3 has 11 amino acids, counting the end cysteine and phenylalanine. Only the CDR3 DNA is retained, 33 bases long and in frame from the first base. The V and J ends are trimmed by 8 bases and 4 bases, leaving 8 bases between them. In the germline V gene, CDR1 corresponds to MNHEY and CDR2 to SVGAGI. TCRbeta CDR3 regions were amplified from genomic DNA by means of the immunoSEQ Assay, a bias-controlled multiplex PCR. In the original analysis: Nucleated cell counts per sample were estimated from amplification of reference gene primers within the assay. To quantify the absolute abundance of each unique TCRbeta CDR3 rearrangement, sequence reads were collapsed and filtered. Productive Simpson clonality was computed per sample as the square root of Simpson's diversity index over productive rearrangements. TCRdb holds this immuneACCESS table with in-frame rearrangements only. Some clones are missing; in checked studies, unresolved V genes explain under half, and the rest has no known cause. The DNA was the basis for D and trimming; V, J and clone size are from that table. Here the sample has around 160,000 clones; around nine tenths occur a single time. The top ten constitute over 2% of the sample.

Collaborating institutions collected whole blood in K2EDTA tubes following their own protocols. For TCRbeta analysis, collaborator samples were shipped as frozen whole blood, as isolated PBMCs, or as DNA extracted from either sample type. The source material was peripheral blood. Recombination connected TRBV6-5 to TRBJ1-2; TRBD1 is perhaps the D gene, given 5 matching bases. This receptor was taken from a human donor in a cohort sampled during active COVID-19. The DNA sequence reads TGTGCCAGCGAAAGGGGCTATGGCTACACCTTC. Translated, it gives CASERGYGYTF.